These T cell receptor beta chains were read from a single sample in a study of vaccination and CD4 T cells after COVID-19. Antigen specificity for these receptors is unknown. TCRdb reprocessed the PCR reads with MiXCR, giving one entry per CDR3 protein. The table includes roughly 5,300 distinct CDR3 sequences, about 43% detected once. The sample comprised CD4+ T cells from blood, cultured in vitro. Receptor source: a human donor who had recovered from COVID-19. Each CDR3 is given with its conserved first and last residue. A D gene is named only where the DNA matches it firmly. The size field is filled for only some rows; it gives once, few, many or a size class.

v_gene: TRBV20-1
d_gene: .
abundance: .
len: 13
j_gene: TRBJ2-1
CDR3aa: CSAGGARGDEQFF
CDR3nt: TGCAGTGCTGGGGGAGCGAGAGGGGATGAGCAGTTCTTC

v_gene: TRBV7-6
d_gene: TRBD1
abundance: .
len: 13
j_gene: TRBJ1-1
CDR3aa: CATDRGVNTEAFF
CDR3nt: TGTGCCACCGACAGGGGGGTGAACACTGAAGCTTTCTTT

v_gene: TRBV7-6
d_gene: .
abundance: .
len: 14
j_gene: TRBJ2-7
CDR3aa: CASRRGAGEYEQYF
CDR3nt: TGTGCCAGCCGAAGGGGGGCAGGGGAGTACGAGCAGTACTTC

v_gene: TRBV6-1
d_gene: TRBD1
abundance: few
len: 13
j_gene: TRBJ1-2
CDR3aa: CASTMTGDHGYTF
CDR3nt: TGTGCCAGCACCATGACAGGGGACCATGGCTACACCTTC

v_gene: TRBV7-9
d_gene: TRBD1
abundance: .
len: 13
j_gene: TRBJ1-2
CDR3aa: CASSGTGGSGYTF
CDR3nt: TGTGCCAGCAGCGGAACAGGGGGCAGTGGCTACACCTTC

v_gene: TRBV20-1
d_gene: TRBD2
abundance: .
len: 14
j_gene: TRBJ2-5
CDR3aa: CSARGPRGDQTQYF
CDR3nt: TGCAGTGCTAGAGGCCCCCGGGGGGATCAGACCCAGTACTTC

v_gene: TRBV7-2
d_gene: TRBD1
abundance: medium-sized
len: 14
j_gene: TRBJ2-5
CDR3aa: CASSRGQEEETQYF
CDR3nt: TGTGCCAGCAGCAGGGGGCAGGAGGAGGAGACCCAGTACTTC

v_gene: TRBV20-1
d_gene: .
abundance: medium-sized
len: 11
j_gene: TRBJ2-7
CDR3aa: CSARSGYEQYF
CDR3nt: TGCAGTGCTAGAAGTGGGTACGAGCAGTACTTC

v_gene: TRBV6-1
d_gene: .
abundance: .
len: 12
j_gene: TRBJ1-2
CDR3aa: CASRATYYGYTF
CDR3nt: TGTGCCAGCAGGGCAACGTACTATGGCTACACCTTC

v_gene: TRBV6-1
d_gene: TRBD1
abundance: .
len: 15
j_gene: TRBJ2-5
CDR3aa: CASSERTGGQETQYF
CDR3nt: TGTGCCAGCAGTGAACGGACAGGAGGCCAAGAGACCCAGTACTTC

v_gene: TRBV20-1
d_gene: TRBD1
abundance: .
len: 14
j_gene: TRBJ2-7
CDR3aa: CSASRDSSSYEQYF
CDR3nt: TGCAGTGCTAGCCGGGACAGTTCCTCCTACGAGCAGTACTTC

v_gene: TRBV10-3
d_gene: TRBD2
abundance: .
len: 13
j_gene: TRBJ2-7
CDR3aa: CAIRLAGAGEQYF
CDR3nt: TGTGCCATCCGACTAGCGGGAGCCGGCGAGCAGTACTTC

v_gene: TRBV6-1
d_gene: .
abundance: .
len: 12
j_gene: TRBJ1-6
CDR3aa: CASEGNNSPLHF
CDR3nt: TGTGCCAGCGAAGGGAACAATTCACCCCTCCACTTT

v_gene: TRBV28
d_gene: TRBD1
abundance: .
len: 14
j_gene: TRBJ1-6
CDR3aa: CASRGTGYNSPLHF
CDR3nt: TGTGCCAGCAGGGGGACAGGATATAATTCACCCCTCCACTTT

v_gene: TRBV20-1
d_gene: TRBD2
abundance: .
len: 15
j_gene: TRBJ2-1
CDR3aa: CSVTGTSGRVYEQFF
CDR3nt: TGCAGTGTCACAGGGACTAGCGGGAGAGTCTATGAGCAGTTCTTC

v_gene: TRBV7-2
d_gene: TRBD2
abundance: .
len: 16
j_gene: TRBJ2-7
CDR3aa: CASSPPSSGRPYEQYF
CDR3nt: TGTGCCAGCAGCCCGCCTTCTAGCGGGAGGCCCTACGAGCAGTACTTC

v_gene: TRBV20-1
d_gene: .
abundance: .
len: 12
j_gene: TRBJ2-5
CDR3aa: CSARGNQETQYF
CDR3nt: TGCAGTGCGAGGGGGAACCAAGAGACCCAGTACTTC

v_gene: TRBV20-1
d_gene: .
abundance: .
len: 12
j_gene: TRBJ2-5
CDR3aa: CSILQLGETQYF
CDR3nt: TGCAGTATATTACAGTTAGGAGAGACCCAGTACTTC

v_gene: TRBV20-1
d_gene: .
abundance: few
len: 13
j_gene: TRBJ1-5
CDR3aa: CSASRDGNQPQHF
CDR3nt: TGCAGTGCTAGCCGGGACGGTAATCAGCCCCAGCATTTT

v_gene: TRBV5-5
d_gene: TRBD1
abundance: .
len: 15
j_gene: TRBJ1-2
CDR3aa: CASSLRGTVNYGYTF
CDR3nt: TGTGCCAGCAGCTTGAGGGGGACAGTTAACTATGGCTACACCTTC

v_gene: TRBV20-1
d_gene: .
abundance: few
len: 11
j_gene: TRBJ2-7
CDR3aa: CSVSDRYEQYF
CDR3nt: TGCAGTGTTTCCGACCGGTACGAGCAGTACTTC

v_gene: TRBV6-1
d_gene: .
abundance: .
len: 13
j_gene: TRBJ1-2
CDR3aa: CASHEAQSGGYTF
CDR3nt: TGTGCCAGCCATGAAGCCCAATCCGGTGGCTACACCTTC

v_gene: TRBV6-1
d_gene: TRBD1
abundance: .
len: 14
j_gene: TRBJ2-7
CDR3aa: CASSARDRLYEQYF
CDR3nt: TGTGCCAGCAGTGCCCGGGACAGACTCTACGAGCAGTACTTC

v_gene: TRBV20-1
d_gene: .
abundance: .
len: 12
j_gene: TRBJ2-7
CDR3aa: CSASESSYEQYF
CDR3nt: TGCAGTGCTAGCGAGAGCTCCTACGAGCAGTACTTC

v_gene: TRBV20-1
d_gene: TRBD2
abundance: .
len: 13
j_gene: TRBJ2-5
CDR3aa: CSATLAGQETQYF
CDR3nt: TGCAGTGCAACTCTAGCGGGGCAAGAGACCCAGTACTTC

v_gene: TRBV28
d_gene: .
abundance: once
len: 12
j_gene: TRBJ2-1
CDR3aa: CASSLEVDEQFF
CDR3nt: TGTGCCAGCAGTTTAGAGGTCGATGAGCAGTTCTTC

v_gene: TRBV20-1
d_gene: .
abundance: .
len: 11
j_gene: TRBJ2-7
CDR3aa: CSAGLEYEQYF
CDR3nt: TGCAGTGCGGGACTTGAATACGAGCAGTACTTC

v_gene: TRBV7-8
d_gene: .
abundance: few
len: 13
j_gene: TRBJ1-5
CDR3aa: CASSLSWDQPQHF
CDR3nt: TGTGCCAGCAGCTTAAGCTGGGATCAGCCCCAGCATTTT

v_gene: TRBV28
d_gene: TRBD1
abundance: .
len: 13
j_gene: TRBJ1-2
CDR3aa: CASSPDREYGYTF
CDR3nt: TGTGCCAGCAGCCCCGACAGGGAATATGGCTACACCTTC

v_gene: TRBV20-1
d_gene: .
abundance: .
len: 11
j_gene: TRBJ1-2
CDR3aa: CSAEEDFGYTF
CDR3nt: TGCAGTGCGGAGGAAGATTTTGGCTACACCTTC

v_gene: TRBV2
d_gene: .
abundance: .
len: 13
j_gene: TRBJ1-2
CDR3aa: CASSEGLNYGYTF
CDR3nt: TGTGCCAGCAGCGAGGGCCTTAACTATGGCTACACCTTC

v_gene: TRBV29-1
d_gene: .
abundance: .
len: 11
j_gene: TRBJ2-7
CDR3aa: CSVAEPYEQYF
CDR3nt: TGCAGCGTGGCTGAACCCTACGAGCAGTACTTC

v_gene: TRBV6-1
d_gene: TRBD1
abundance: .
len: 15
j_gene: TRBJ1-2
CDR3aa: CASSGQTGGIPGYTF
CDR3nt: TGTGCCAGCAGTGGGCAGACAGGGGGCATACCCGGCTACACCTTC

v_gene: TRBV15
d_gene: .
abundance: large
len: 12
j_gene: TRBJ1-5
CDR3aa: CATSRVGQPQHF
CDR3nt: TGTGCCACCAGCAGAGTGGGACAGCCCCAGCATTTT

v_gene: TRBV7-2
d_gene: .
abundance: few
len: 12
j_gene: TRBJ2-7
CDR3aa: CASSRGGNEQYF
CDR3nt: TGTGCCAGCAGTCGTGGGGGTAACGAGCAGTACTTC

v_gene: TRBV20-1
d_gene: TRBD1
abundance: .
len: 16
j_gene: TRBJ1-5
CDR3aa: CSAPQQRTGGGQPQHF
CDR3nt: TGCAGTGCTCCTCAGCAAAGGACAGGGGGTGGTCAGCCCCAGCATTTT

v_gene: TRBV7-3
d_gene: .
abundance: .
len: 13
j_gene: TRBJ2-5
CDR3aa: CASSLRVQETQYF
CDR3nt: TGTGCCAGCAGCTTACGGGTCCAAGAGACCCAGTACTTC

v_gene: TRBV7-8
d_gene: TRBD2
abundance: .
len: 14
j_gene: TRBJ2-7
CDR3aa: CASSSSGRGYEQYF
CDR3nt: TGTGCCAGCAGCTCTAGCGGGAGGGGGTACGAGCAGTACTTC

v_gene: TRBV7-3
d_gene: .
abundance: few
len: 15
j_gene: TRBJ2-5
CDR3aa: CASSTGGAVLGTQYF
CDR3nt: TGTGCCAGCAGTACCGGGGGAGCTGTATTGGGGACCCAGTACTTC

v_gene: TRBV6-1
d_gene: TRBD1
abundance: .
len: 15
j_gene: TRBJ2-5
CDR3aa: CASSGNRGRGETQYF
CDR3nt: TGTGCCAGCAGTGGGAACAGGGGGCGCGGGGAGACCCAGTACTTC

v_gene: TRBV6-1
d_gene: TRBD1
abundance: .
len: 14
j_gene: TRBJ1-5
CDR3aa: CASSPGQGNQPQHF
CDR3nt: TGTGCCAGCAGCCCCGGACAGGGCAATCAGCCCCAGCATTTT

v_gene: TRBV20-1
d_gene: .
abundance: .
len: 15
j_gene: TRBJ1-5
CDR3aa: CSARGGGWGNQPQHF
CDR3nt: TGCAGTGCTAGAGGAGGAGGGTGGGGCAATCAGCCCCAGCATTTT

v_gene: TRBV6-1
d_gene: TRBD1
abundance: .
len: 15
j_gene: TRBJ1-5
CDR3aa: CASRGLDRGNQPQHF
CDR3nt: TGTGCCAGCAGGGGGCTAGACAGGGGCAATCAGCCCCAGCATTTT

v_gene: TRBV25-1
d_gene: TRBD2
abundance: once
len: 12
j_gene: TRBJ2-5
CDR3aa: CASSVVRGGQYF
CDR3nt: TGTGCCAGCAGTGTGGTCCGGGGGGGCCAGTACTTC

v_gene: TRBV15
d_gene: .
abundance: few
len: 13
j_gene: TRBJ2-7
CDR3aa: CATSRDTGNEQYF
CDR3nt: TGTGCCACCAGCAGGGATACAGGGAACGAGCAGTACTTC

v_gene: TRBV6-1
d_gene: .
abundance: .
len: 14
j_gene: TRBJ1-2
CDR3aa: CASSEGTANYGYTF
CDR3nt: TGTGCCAGCAGTGAAGGGACGGCTAACTATGGCTACACCTTC

v_gene: TRBV20-1
d_gene: .
abundance: .
len: 15
j_gene: TRBJ2-1
CDR3aa: CSAGGAEGSNNEQFF
CDR3nt: TGCAGTGCTGGGGGTGCCGAGGGAAGTAATAATGAGCAGTTCTTC

v_gene: TRBV20-1
d_gene: .
abundance: .
len: 12
j_gene: TRBJ1-1
CDR3aa: CSAVRGNTEAFF
CDR3nt: TGCAGTGCTGTCAGGGGGAACACTGAAGCTTTCTTT

v_gene: TRBV28
d_gene: .
abundance: .
len: 15
j_gene: TRBJ2-7
CDR3aa: CASSLWGGGSHEQYF
CDR3nt: TGTGCCAGCAGTTTATGGGGCGGGGGCTCCCACGAGCAGTACTTC

v_gene: TRBV27
d_gene: .
abundance: .
len: 14
j_gene: TRBJ2-3
CDR3aa: CASSLTWQGVTQYF
CDR3nt: TGTGCCAGCAGTCTGACATGGCAAGGGGTTACGCAGTATTTT

v_gene: TRBV6-5
d_gene: .
abundance: .
len: 12
j_gene: TRBJ2-7
CDR3aa: CASSSTRGEQYF
CDR3nt: TGTGCCAGCAGTTCTACTAGGGGAGAGCAGTACTTC

v_gene: TRBV25-1
d_gene: .
abundance: .
len: 13
j_gene: TRBJ2-7
CDR3aa: CASSLGQGLEQYF
CDR3nt: TGTGCCAGCAGCCTTGGGCAGGGCCTCGAGCAGTACTTC

v_gene: TRBV20-1
d_gene: .
abundance: .
len: 14
j_gene: TRBJ1-2
CDR3aa: CSARERTVSYGYTF
CDR3nt: TGCAGTGCTAGAGAGAGGACGGTTAGCTATGGCTACACCTTC

v_gene: TRBV1
d_gene: .
abundance: .
len: 14
j_gene: TRBJ1-2
CDR3aa: CTSSQDRVGDGYTF
CDR3nt: TGCACCAGCAGCCAAGACAGGGTAGGTGACGGCTACACCTTC

v_gene: TRBV7-2
d_gene: TRBD2
abundance: .
len: 16
j_gene: TRBJ2-5
CDR3aa: CASSPGRPSGVETQYF
CDR3nt: TGTGCCAGCAGCCCGGGGAGGCCTAGCGGGGTAGAGACCCAGTACTTC

v_gene: TRBV7-2
d_gene: TRBD2
abundance: .
len: 16
j_gene: TRBJ2-1
CDR3aa: CASSSLLAGGYNEQFF
CDR3nt: TGTGCCAGCAGCTCCCTCCTAGCGGGGGGCTACAATGAGCAGTTCTTC

v_gene: TRBV7-2
d_gene: TRBD1
abundance: .
len: 15
j_gene: TRBJ2-7
CDR3aa: CASSAYRGRTDEQYF
CDR3nt: TGTGCCAGCAGCGCGTACAGGGGGCGAACGGACGAGCAGTACTTC

v_gene: TRBV28
d_gene: TRBD1
abundance: .
len: 14
j_gene: TRBJ1-2
CDR3aa: CASSLSTGGTGYTF
CDR3nt: TGTGCCAGCAGTTTATCGACAGGGGGAACTGGCTACACCTTC

v_gene: TRBV6-2/TRBV6-3
d_gene: .
abundance: .
len: 14
j_gene: TRBJ2-7
CDR3aa: CASSRGGTQYEQYF
CDR3nt: TGTGCCAGCAGTCGTGGGGGGACACAATACGAGCAGTACTTC